This TCR beta chain was profiled in a study of CD8 T cells in ankylosing spondylitis. The CDR3 is 16 residues long. Looked up from germline, CDR1 is MDHEN and CDR2 is SYDVKM. Trimming took off 5 bases at V and 2 bases at J, with 16 bases between the two ends. For TCR beta, libraries came from quantitative 5'-RACE with molecular barcodes. TCRdb processed the 5' RACE reads anew with MiXCR; each CDR3 protein has one entry. Among roughly 260,000 distinct CDR3 sequences listed, 20% were seen once. Overall study findings and caveats: Enrichment of disease-linked clones was reportedly significant in matched ankylosing spondylitis synovial fluid. Disease-linked clones had a CD8+ phenotype and relatively low frequency in peripheral blood. Among TCR beta sequences, a motif of roughly 8 highly homologous variants appeared characteristic of ankylosing spondylitis blood.

This clonotype was seen more than once but under ten times. Its antigen is unknown. Sample: blood, either unsorted or a sorted T cell fraction (not recorded which). The chain is built from TRBV28 and TRBJ1-5; TRBD1 might be the D (6 bases). This clonotype originated in a male donor with ankylosing spondylitis or in good health (not recorded which). In DNA, the CDR3 is TGTGCCAGCAGTACATCGGACAGCTTTGGCAATCAGCCCCAGCATTTT. Translating it yields CASSTSDSFGNQPQHF.